This TCR beta chain is drawn from a study of T cell responses to AZD1222 COVID-19 vaccine. Study conclusions and caveats: Spike regions recognized by vaccine-associated CD4 TCRs spanned the protein, led by 160-218 and 743-854. Just a handful of AZD1222 recipients were seropositive at baseline. Two AZD1222 administrations were followed by greater Spike-specific TCR breadth and depth. Reportedly, close to half of spike-specific TCRs are directed against unmutated variant regions.

V was clipped by 4 bases and J by 0 bases, with 10 bases between them. Looked up from germline, CDR1 is LNHDA and CDR2 is SQIVND (reference sequence). The CDR3 has 15 amino acids. Sequencing used immunoSEQ multiplex PCR; TCRdb keeps in-frame clones, though not all of them. The sample lists 40,000 to 45,000 clones; over 75% were seen once. As concerns this clone: Its specificity is not known.

The V gene is TRBV19, the J gene TRBJ1-5, with D perhaps TRBD1 (5 bases). This clonotype was obtained from an adult who received the MenACWY meningococcal vaccine as a control. Sequencing used peripheral blood, obtained 28 days after the second dose of the MenACWY control vaccine. The CDR3 nucleotides read TGTGCCAGTAGTAGTACAGGTTATAGCAATCAGCCCCAGCATTTT. This gives the protein CASSSTGYSNQPQHF.